Listed here are 32 T cell receptor beta chains from one sample, sequenced in a study of blood T cell repertoires in COVID-19 (dated by TCRdb to the early 2020s). Libraries were prepared through the immunoSEQ multiplex PCR assay. What TCRdb holds here is the immuneACCESS table cut down to in-frame rearrangements. Part of the clones is not present; checked against another copy, under half of the missing clones reflect an unresolved V gene, and the others are unexplained. The sample profile shows around 170,000 clones; roughly 83% of them were found once. The top ten hold less than 3% of the sample. The sequenced material came from peripheral blood. The receptors shown here come from a woman in her sixties with acute or convalescent COVID-19.

The chain couples TRBV28 to TRBJ1-2; perhaps TRBD1 as D (5 bases). This CDR3 spans 17 amino acids. V was pared by 8 bases and J by 0 bases, with 22 bases between. The germline gives CDR1 MDHEN, CDR2 SYDVKM. The CDR3 bases are TGTGCCAGCGGAAATTCGGCAGGGAGGCGAGCTAACTATGGCTACACCTTC. It specifies CASGNSAGRRANYGYTF.

The chain employs TRBV7-3 and TRBJ2-2; the D gene is possibly TRBD1 (6 bases). The CDR3 totals 17 residues. CDR1 SGHTA and CDR2 FQGTGA come from the germline V gene. V lost 3 bases and J lost 1, with 15 bases in between. CDR3 nucleotides: TGTGCCAGCAGCTTCAATGCCGGGACAAGGAACACCGGGGAGCTGTTTTTT. As protein: CASSFNAGTRNTGELFF.

This clone showed up just once. The CDR3 protein is CASSSGNTRTYNEQFF. The CDR3 nucleotides read TGCGCCAGCAGCAGCGGCAATACTAGAACTTACAATGAGCAGTTCTTC. This chain connects TRBV5-1 to TRBJ2-1; tentatively, D is TRBD2 (5 bases). The CDR3 covers 16 residues. The V gene lost 4 bases and the J gene lost 4 bases, with 18 bases spanning the gap. The germline gives CDR1 SGHRS, CDR2 YFSETQ.

Notes on this clone: The same CDR3 can be traced to other DNA sequences in this sample. The chain combines TRBV3-1 (or the pseudogene TRBV3-2) with TRBJ1-1; D is perhaps TRBD1 (5 bases). Germline lookup yields CDR1 LGHDT and CDR2 YNNKEL (reference sequence). The CDR3 length is 13 residues. The V end was cut by 4 bases, the J end by 4 bases, with 10 bases between. CDR3 DNA: TGTGCCAGCAGCCGGTCGGGGGGCACTGAAGCTTTCTTT. Its protein product is CASSRSGGTEAFF.

The chain uses TRBV11-2 and TRBJ1-1; D ambiguous. The V and J ends lost 2 bases and 1 base respectively, with 5 bases between them. The CDR3 runs to 13 residues. Germline V gene data show CDR1 as SGHAT and CDR2 as FQNNGV. The CDR3 DNA reads as TGTGCCAGCAGCTTATCACAGAACACTGAAGCTTTCTTT. It specifies CASSLSQNTEAFF.

CDR3 in DNA: TGCGCCAGCAGCCAGACGGACAGCCCGTACGAAAAACTGTTTTTT. It specifies CASSQTDSPYEKLFF. The gene calls are TRBV4-3 and TRBJ1-4, with D tentatively TRBD1 (6 bases). The CDR3 has 15 residues. V was pared by 3 bases and J by 8 bases, with 16 bases between. Germline CDR1 reads LGHNA; CDR2 reads YSLEER.

The chain carries TRBV4-1 and TRBJ2-3, with TRBD1 identical over 8 bases. Germline assignment: CDR1 MGHRA and CDR2 YSYEKL. The CDR3 covers 17 residues. J lost 4 bases, V lost 4 bases, and 13 bases had no gene match. The CDR3 sequence: CASSRKQGAERADTQYF. The CDR3 DNA reads TGCGCCAGCAGCCGGAAGCAGGGGGCCGAGAGAGCAGATACGCAGTATTTT.

This chain links TRBV28 with TRBJ2-3; 8 nucleotides agree with TRBD2. V trimming: 7 bases; J trimming: 5 bases; junction bases outside the gene matches: 8. The CDR3 is 14 residues long. CDR1 is MDHEN, CDR2 SYDVKM, per germline. The CDR3 nucleotides are TGTGCCAGCAATCGGGGGGGCAAGGAAGATACGCAGTATTTT. The encoded protein is CASNRGGKEDTQYF. Drawing the rest from reference TRBV28 and TRBJ2-3, the complete variable domain is DVKVTQSSRYLVKRTGEKVFLECVQDMDHENMFWYRQDPGLGLRLIYFSYDVKMKEKGDIPEGYSVSREKKERFSLILESASTNQTSMYLCASNRGGKEDTQYFGPGTRLTVL.

This chain connects TRBV5-1 to TRBJ2-1; 11 nucleotides match TRBD2. CDR3 length: 15 residues. V dropped 4 bases and J dropped 5; count of bases not matched to a gene: 5. Germline assignment: CDR1 SGHRS and CDR2 YFSETQ. The CDR3 sequence: CASSRTSGRNNEQFF. CDR3 DNA: TGCGCCAGCAGCCGAACTAGCGGGAGAAACAATGAGCAGTTCTTC.

J is TRBJ2-7 and V is TRBV27; weak D call: TRBD2 (6 bases). CDR3 length: 14 residues. Between the trimmed V and J ends, which lost 6 bases and 5 bases, there was a span of 17 bases. Germline V gene lookup returns CDR1 MNHEY and CDR2 SMNVEV (reference sequence). The CDR3 DNA follows: TGTGCCAGCAGCCGGGAGAGAACGCGAGACGAGCAGTACTTC. Protein sequence: CASSRERTRDEQYF.

The chain carries TRBV21-1 and TRBJ2-2; the D call TRBD2 from the table was never checked on the DNA. TRBV21-1 is given as a pseudogene. The CDR3 contains 15 residues. The CDR3 loop is CASSNRDFFTGELFF. The CDR3, as DNA: TGTGCCAGCAGCAACCGGGACTTCTTCACCGGGGAGCTGTTTTTT.

The V gene is TRBV5-6, the J gene TRBJ2-4; D might be TRBD2 (6 bases). The ends were cut back, 4 bases at V and 1 base at J, with 12 bases in the middle. The CDR3 runs to 15 residues. The germline CDR1 and CDR2 sequences are SGHDT and YYEEEE. CDR3 loop: CASSRMGGAKNIQYF. The CDR3 region has the DNA TGTGCCAGCAGCCGCATGGGGGGTGCCAAAAACATTCAGTACTTC.

The table lists this clone with a few counts. The J gene is TRBJ1-4, the V gene TRBV7-2; TRBD1 matches 8 bases. The germline CDR1 and CDR2 sequences are SGHTA and FQGNSA. The V and J ends lost 2 bases and 7 bases, in that order; junction bases with no gene match: 6. CDR3 size: 15 residues. The CDR3 DNA sequence: TGTGCCAGCAGCTTATCGGCAGGGGGCTTTGAAAAACTGTTTTTT. Amino acid sequence: CASSLSAGGFEKLFF. The full variable domain, with the rest looked up from reference TRBV7-2 and TRBJ1-4, is GAGVSQSPSNKVTEKGKDVELRCDPISGHTALYWYRQSLGQGLEFLIYFQGNSAPDKSGLPSDRFSAERTGGSVSTLTIQRTQQEDSAVYLCASSLSAGGFEKLFFGSGTQLSVL.

CDR3 nucleotide sequence: TGTGCCAGCAGCCAGACAGGGGGTGAAGCTTTCTTT. It yields the protein CASSQTGGEAFF. This chain uses TRBV4-2 with TRBJ1-1; 9 bases map to TRBD1. The CDR3 covers 12 residues. Germline CDR1 is LGHNA and CDR2 is YNFKEQ. Losses at the gene ends were 3 bases for V and 7 bases for J; bases not matched to a gene: 0.

The chain joins TRBV19 to TRBJ1-2; perhaps TRBD1 as D (6 bases). Germline loops: CDR1 LNHDA, CDR2 SQIVND (reference sequence). V shed 2 bases and J shed 2 bases, with 15 bases lying between them. There are 16 residues in the CDR3. CDR3 in amino acids: CASSIRDMLWNYGYTF. CDR3 nucleotides: TGTGCCAGTAGTATAAGGGACATGCTTTGGAACTATGGCTACACCTTC.

The rearrangement joins TRBV9 to TRBJ2-7; 9 nucleotides agree with TRBD1. CDR3 length equals 14 residues. CDR1 is SGDLS, CDR2 YYNGEE, per germline. The ends lost 0 bases at V and 2 bases at J; junction bases unmatched: 0. CDR3 amino acids: CASSVGDRAYEQYF. Here the CDR3 DNA reads TGTGCCAGCAGCGTAGGGGACAGGGCCTACGAGCAGTACTTC.

This clone showed up just once. The chain joins TRBV7-2 to TRBJ2-2, with a weak D call TRBD1 (5 bases). With 2 bases removed from V and 6 bases from J, the gap between germline ends came to 7 bases. CDR3 length: 13 amino acids. Germline lookup yields CDR1 SGHTA and CDR2 FQGNSA. CDR3 region: CASSLWGPGELFF. The CDR3 nucleotides read TGTGCCAGCAGCTTATGGGGCCCCGGGGAGCTGTTTTTT.

The gene calls are TRBV7-2 and TRBJ2-1, with a tentative D call TRBD2 (7 bases). Germline CDR1 reads SGHTA; CDR2 reads FQGNSA. The CDR3 totals 16 residues. The V gene lost 2 bases and the J gene lost 0 bases, with 11 bases spanning the gap. This CDR3 reads CASSLRRGPSYNEQFF. CDR3 bases: TGTGCCAGCAGCTTACGGCGGGGGCCCTCCTACAATGAGCAGTTCTTC.

This chain connects TRBV15 to TRBJ2-7; 13 bases agree with TRBD2. The CDR3 has 16 amino acids. V dropped 1 base and J dropped 7; count of bases not matched to a gene: 7. CDR1 is LNHNV, CDR2 YYDKDF, per germline (reference sequence). The CDR3 sequence: CATSRVTSGGAREQYF. CDR3 coding DNA: TGTGCCACCAGCAGAGTTACTAGCGGGGGGGCCCGGGAGCAGTACTTC. Filled out from reference TRBV15 and TRBJ2-7, the complete variable domain reads DAMVIQNPRYQVTQFGKPVTLSCSQTLNHNVMYWYQQKSSQAPKLLFHYYDKDFNNEADTPDNFQSRRPNTSFCFLDIRSPGLGDTAMYLCATSRVTSGGAREQYFGPGTRLTVT.

The chain joins TRBV5-1 to TRBJ2-5; D gene ambiguous. The CDR3 covers 13 residues. CDR1 and CDR2 from the germline V gene are SGHRS and YFSETQ. V dropped 2 bases and J dropped 1 base, with 6 bases sitting between them. Here the CDR3 reads CASSFYPQETQYF. The DNA of the CDR3 is TGCGCCAGCAGCTTCTACCCCCAAGAGACCCAGTACTTC.

The count of this clone is one. The chain is built from TRBV2 and TRBJ2-3, with TRBD2 matching 8 bases. Germline-derived CDR1 and CDR2 are SNHLY and FYNNEI. V lost 8 bases to trimming and J lost 3 bases; unmatched junction nucleotides: 13. The CDR3 is made up of 16 amino acids. The CDR3 region is CASCVDGGGGTDTQYF. CDR3 in DNA: TGTGCCAGCTGTGTAGACGGGGGGGGCGGGACAGATACGCAGTATTTT.

This clone was detected ten times or more. The sample has other DNA sequences that encode this CDR3 too. J is TRBJ1-1 and V is TRBV19; TRBD1 matches at 7 bases. CDR3 size: 14 residues. V was clipped by 5 bases and J by 1 base; unmatched bases: 4. Germline V gives CDR1 LNHDA, CDR2 SQIVND (reference sequence). For the CDR3, the DNA is TGTGCCAGTAGTTCCTGGACAGGGAACACTGAAGCTTTCTTT. Amino acids: CASSSWTGNTEAFF. The complete variable domain, with remaining parts taken from reference TRBV19 and TRBJ1-1, reads DGGITQSPKYLFRKEGQNVTLSCEQNLNHDAMYWYRQDPGQGLRLIYYSQIVNDFQKGDIAEGYSVSREKKESFPLTVTSAQKNPTAFYLCASSSWTGNTEAFFGQGTRLTVV.

Regarding this clone: The junction shows a germline mismatch at one end, possibly a read error. This specimen includes other DNA sequences encoding the same CDR3. CDR3 bases: TGTGCCAGCAGACCGGGACAGGGCTCCGTCGGGCCCCAACATTTT. Translating gives CASRPGQGSVGPQHF. The V call is TRBV6-5, the J call TRBJ1-5; the match to TRBD1 covers 9 bases. The CDR3 extends over 15 amino acids. Germline V gene lookup returns CDR1 MNHEY and CDR2 SVGAGI.

V usage is TRBV19 and J usage is TRBJ2-2, with D possibly TRBD1 on 6 matching bases. Germline lookup yields CDR1 LNHDA and CDR2 SQIVND (reference sequence). V lost 4 bases, J lost 4 bases, and 13 bases lay in between. The CDR3 spans 15 residues. Here the CDR3 reads CASSTRGLGTGELFF. CDR3 bases: TGTGCCAGTAGTACCAGGGGTTTGGGCACCGGGGAGCTGTTTTTT.

The genes are TRBV7-6 and TRBJ1-3, with 9 bases matching TRBD1. Germline-derived CDR1 and CDR2 are SGHVS and FNYEAQ. J was trimmed by 0 bases and V by 5 bases; bases with no gene match: 14. CDR3 length equals 19 residues. CDR3 amino acids: CASSHLWDRDLNSGNTIYF. In DNA, the CDR3 is TGTGCCAGCAGCCATTTGTGGGACAGGGACCTTAACTCTGGAAACACCATATATTTT.

The chain has TRBV24-1 and TRBJ1-6; the match to TRBD1 covers 8 bases. Trimming at V came to 3 bases and at J to 7 bases, leaving 4 bases not matched to a gene. Germline CDR1 and CDR2: KGHDR and SFDVKD. The CDR3 consists of 15 residues. The CDR3 bases are TGTGCCACCAGTGATCCGGGACAGGCAAATTCACCCCTCCACTTT. Its translation is CATSDPGQANSPLHF.

V usage is TRBV28 and J usage is TRBJ1-5; TRBD1 matches 9 bases. The J segment lost 13 bases and the V segment lost 10 bases, leaving 17 bases of the junction unmatched. The length of the CDR3 is 14 residues. CDR1 and CDR2 (germline): MDHEN, SYDVKM. CDR3 residues: CATSVPGQGVGQHF. As DNA, the CDR3 is TGTGCCACCTCCGTCCCGGGACAGGGTGTGGGGCAGCATTTT.

This clone was seen a single time. V is TRBV2 and J is TRBJ2-3, with TRBD2 matching 9 bases. The CDR3 totals 16 residues. V trimming: 4 bases; J trimming: 5 bases; junction bases outside the gene matches: 10. From germline, CDR1 is SNHLY and CDR2 FYNNEI. CDR3 sequence reads: CASSVAAGGQIDTQYF. The CDR3 nucleotides are TGTGCCAGCAGTGTAGCGGCGGGGGGGCAAATAGATACGCAGTATTTT.

The gene calls are TRBV5-1 and TRBJ2-7; D may be TRBD1 (6 bases). Germline CDR1 and CDR2: SGHRS and YFSETQ. CDR3 size: 13 residues. V shed 0 bases and J shed 5 bases, with 9 bases lying between them. The DNA for the CDR3 is TGCGCCAGCAGCTTGGCTGGGGGCAACGAGCAGTACTTC. Residues: CASSLAGGNEQYF.

This chain links TRBV28 with TRBJ1-4; D uncertain. V was clipped by 5 bases and J by 4 bases, with 14 bases between them. Germline V gene lookup returns CDR1 MDHEN and CDR2 SYDVKM. There are 15 residues in the CDR3. The CDR3 here is CASSTPQRVNEKLFF. The CDR3, as DNA: TGTGCCAGCAGTACGCCACAGAGAGTTAATGAAAAACTGTTTTTT.

J is TRBJ1-1 and V is TRBV6-6; weak D call: TRBD1 (6 bases). The CDR3 contains 14 residues. Trimming shortened V by 6 bases and J by 1 base, and 12 bases separated the two germline ends. The germline gives CDR1 MNHNY, CDR2 SVGAGI (reference sequence). CDR3 in amino acids: CASSPTGRNTEAFF. The CDR3 DNA reads TGTGCCAGCAGCCCGACAGGCCGGAACACTGAAGCTTTCTTT.

V usage is TRBV29-1 and J usage is TRBJ1-3; 9 bases are a match to TRBD1. The V gene's germline CDR1 is SQVTM and CDR2 ANQGSEA. The CDR3 covers 15 residues. V dropped 6 bases and J dropped 0; count of bases not matched to a gene: 6. CDR3 coding DNA: TGCAGCGTCGCACAGGGGGCACTCTCTGGAAACACCATATATTTT. Residues: CSVAQGALSGNTIYF.